The following is a TCR beta chain sequence with its context. These data belong to a study of CD8+ T cells in alopecia areata. Study context: Tofacitinib administration to treated patients was oral, at 5 to 10 mg twice daily.

The authors extracted RNA and reverse transcribed it into cDNA as the sequencing template. Profiled with immunoSEQ multiplex PCR; TCRdb holds only in-frame clones, not every one. The table has over 120,000 clones, roughly 52% seen once. V shed 6 bases and J 7 bases; nucleotides not matched to a gene: 8. The CDR3 has 12 residues. The germline gives CDR1 SQVTM, CDR2 ANQGSEA. Treatment defined: oral pan-JAK inhibitor, 5-10 mg twice daily. The chain has TRBV29-1 and TRBJ1-1; 7 bases align to TRBD1. The clonotype was recovered from a human donor with alopecia areata. The sequenced sample was CD8+ T cells sorted from blood, obtained at week 4, from a patient treated with tofacitinib. The CDR3 sequence is CSVEGAGIEAFF. CDR3 in DNA: TGCAGCGTCGAGGGGGCAGGGATTGAAGCTTTCTTT.